This T cell receptor beta chain is drawn from a study of T-cell reconstitution after alpha-beta-depleted transplantation in children. In this sample, this clonotype turned up many times. Trimming took 6 bases from V and 7 from J, leaving 19 bases between them. Germline V CDR1 and CDR2: DFQATT, SNEGSKA (reference sequence). The CDR3 is 14 residues long. Library preparation (for TCRbeta) was performed with unique molecular identifiers. TCRdb processed the PCR reads anew with MiXCR; each CDR3 protein has one entry. The sample includes 600,000 to 700,000 distinct CDR3 sequences, around 17% seen only once; the top ten take approximately 1%.

The receptor's source is a human donor who donated a stem cell graft to a child with acute myeloid leukemia. The material was PBMCs from the stem cell graft donor, obtained from the stem cell graft. The rearrangement uses TRBV20-1 and TRBJ2-1; possibly TRBD2 for D (5 bases). CDR3 nucleotides: TGCAGTGCCTTCCCGGGCCCTCGGGGAAATGAGCAGTTCTTC. This encodes CSAFPGPRGNEQFF.